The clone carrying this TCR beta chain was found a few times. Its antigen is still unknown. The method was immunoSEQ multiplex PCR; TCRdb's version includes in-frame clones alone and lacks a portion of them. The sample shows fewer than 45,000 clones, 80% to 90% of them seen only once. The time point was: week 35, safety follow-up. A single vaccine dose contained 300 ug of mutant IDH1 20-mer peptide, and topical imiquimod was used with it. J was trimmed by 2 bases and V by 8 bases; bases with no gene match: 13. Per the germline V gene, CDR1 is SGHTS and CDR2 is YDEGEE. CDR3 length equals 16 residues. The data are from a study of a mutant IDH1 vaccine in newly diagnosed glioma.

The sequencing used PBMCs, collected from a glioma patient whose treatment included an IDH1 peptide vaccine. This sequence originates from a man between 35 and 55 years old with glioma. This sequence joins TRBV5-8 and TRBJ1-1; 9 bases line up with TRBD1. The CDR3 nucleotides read TGTGCCAGTAGTCGACTTGGGACAGGGATTAACACTGAAGCTTTCTTT. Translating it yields CASSRLGTGINTEAFF.